The text below deals with one T cell receptor (beta chain). Its antigen remains unidentified. This record comes from a study of shared clonotypes between healthy human individuals. Profiled with immunoSEQ multiplex PCR; TCRdb holds only in-frame clones, not every one. The sample includes some 650,000 clones, 95% to 98% of them seen just once. Losses at the gene ends were 2 bases for V and 6 bases for J; bases not matched to a gene: 12. The CDR3 loop spans 18 amino acids. CDR1 LNHDA and CDR2 SQIVND come from the germline V gene (reference sequence). The study's findings and limits: Compared with memory subsets, naive subsets generally had larger estimated richness.

This receptor was identified in a woman in her 30s in good health. The chain joins TRBV19 to TRBJ2-5; TRBD2 matches 13 bases. The material sequenced was naive CD4+ T cells sorted from blood. Described subset: CD45RA+ positively selected. The CDR3, as DNA: TGTGCCAGTAGTATAACCCAAAGGACTAGCGGGAGCAGAAAGACCCAGTACTTC. This sequence encodes CASSITQRTSGSRKTQYF.